The rows below give T cell receptor beta chains drawn from one sample of a study of blood T cell repertoires in COVID-19. Produced via immunoSEQ multiplex PCR; TCRdb's table is partial and in-frame only. The data show 230,000 or so clones, 80% to 90% seen once. The sequenced sample was PBMCs or T cells enriched from blood (not recorded which). The receptors stem from a woman aged 45-60 years who had been exposed to COVID-19. CDR3s include the opening cysteine and the closing phenylalanine or tryptophan. Fields, in order: J gene, V gene, D gene, clone size, CDR3 protein, CDR3 DNA. The D gene is left open where the match is weak. Clone size is stated in some rows and not others, as once, few, many or a class when expanded.

TRBJ1-1 TRBV11-2 . . CASSFRVGGTEAFF TGTGCCAGCAGTTTCAGGGTCGGTGGGACTGAAGCTTTCTTT
TRBJ1-1 TRBV18 . . CASSQSADTEAFF TGTGCCAGCTCACAGAGTGCGGACACTGAAGCTTTCTTT
TRBJ1-1 TRBV27 TRBD1 . CASRQGRGTEAFF TGTGCCAGCCGACAGGGGAGGGGAACTGAAGCTTTCTTT
TRBJ2-2 TRBV7-8 . few CASTPYRVWNTGELFF TGTGCCAGCACTCCTTACAGGGTTTGGAACACCGGGGAGCTGTTTTTT
TRBJ1-5 TRBV15 . . CATSRGQTNQPQHF TGTGCCACCAGCAGAGGACAGACAAATCAGCCCCAGCATTTT
TRBJ1-6 TRBV18 TRBD1 . CASSGQQGWSYNSPLHF TGTGCCAGCTCAGGCCAACAGGGGTGGTCCTATAATTCACCCCTCCACTTT
TRBJ1-1 TRBV5-4 . . CASSPGGELNTEAFF TGTGCCAGCAGCCCCGGAGGGGAGCTGAACACTGAAGCTTTCTTT
TRBJ2-7 TRBV7-2 TRBD1 . CASSLPMGQGYEQYF TGTGCCAGCAGCTTACCCATGGGACAGGGCTACGAGCAGTACTTC
TRBJ1-1 TRBV11-2 . . CASSFGGTEAFF TGTGCCAGCAGCTTCGGGGGCACTGAAGCTTTCTTT
TRBJ2-7 TRBV27 TRBD2 . CASSLGLAPTYEQYF TGTGCCAGCAGTTTGGGACTAGCGCCTACCTACGAGCAGTACTTC